The clone carrying this T cell receptor (beta chain) was seen just once. Its matching antigen is unknown. The junction differs from germline at one of its ends, possibly a read error. This entry comes from a study of CD8 T cells in ankylosing spondylitis. TCRdb fed the 5' RACE reads into MiXCR, producing one record per CDR3 protein. The top ten clones hold roughly 1.1% of a sample with nearly 350,000 distinct CDR3 sequences, roughly 15% of them seen once. Study results and limitations: Disease-associated clones were CD8+ and fairly uncommon in peripheral blood.

In germline, CDR1 is SGHDN, CDR2 FVKESK. The CDR3 loop spans 14 amino acids. V usage is TRBV14 and J usage is TRBJ1-1, with 7 bases identical to TRBD1. The source of this sequence is a male donor with ankylosing spondylitis or in good health (not recorded which). The sample taken for sequencing was blood, either unsorted or a sorted T cell fraction (not recorded which). Here the CDR3 reads CASSLGTANTEGFF. CDR3 in DNA: TGTGCCAGCAGCCTAGGGACAGCGAACACTGAAGGTTTCTTT.